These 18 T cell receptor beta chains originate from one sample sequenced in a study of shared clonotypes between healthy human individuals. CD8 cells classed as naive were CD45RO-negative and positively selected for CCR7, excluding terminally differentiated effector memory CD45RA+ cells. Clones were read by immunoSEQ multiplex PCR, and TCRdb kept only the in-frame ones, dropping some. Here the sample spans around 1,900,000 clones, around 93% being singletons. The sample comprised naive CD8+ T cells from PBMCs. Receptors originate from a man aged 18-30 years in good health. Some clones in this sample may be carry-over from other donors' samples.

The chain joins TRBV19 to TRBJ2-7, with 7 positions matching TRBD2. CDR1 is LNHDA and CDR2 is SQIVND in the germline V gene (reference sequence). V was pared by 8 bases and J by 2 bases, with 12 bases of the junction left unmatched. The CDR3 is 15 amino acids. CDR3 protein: CASRPGVGRAYEQYF. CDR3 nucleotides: TGTGCCAGTCGGCCCGGGGTTGGGAGGGCCTACGAGCAGTACTTC.

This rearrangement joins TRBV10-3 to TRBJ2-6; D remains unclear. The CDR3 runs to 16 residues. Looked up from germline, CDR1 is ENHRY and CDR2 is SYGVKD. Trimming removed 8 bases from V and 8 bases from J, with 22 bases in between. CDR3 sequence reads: CAIGESGNVSPNVLTF. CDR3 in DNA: TGTGCCATCGGGGAATCAGGAAATGTGAGCCCCAACGTCCTGACTTTC.

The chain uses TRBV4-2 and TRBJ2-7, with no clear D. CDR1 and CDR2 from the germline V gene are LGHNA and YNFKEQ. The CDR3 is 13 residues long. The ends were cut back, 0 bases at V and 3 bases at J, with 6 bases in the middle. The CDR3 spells CASSQELYYEQYF. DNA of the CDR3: TGTGCCAGCAGCCAAGAACTTTACTACGAGCAGTACTTC.

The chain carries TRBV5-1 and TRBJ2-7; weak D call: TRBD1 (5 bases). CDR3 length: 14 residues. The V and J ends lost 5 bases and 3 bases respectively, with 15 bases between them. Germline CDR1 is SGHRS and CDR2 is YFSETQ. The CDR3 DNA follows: TGCGCCAGCAGTAGTGCAGGGCCCCACTACGAGCAGTACTTC. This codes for CASSSAGPHYEQYF.

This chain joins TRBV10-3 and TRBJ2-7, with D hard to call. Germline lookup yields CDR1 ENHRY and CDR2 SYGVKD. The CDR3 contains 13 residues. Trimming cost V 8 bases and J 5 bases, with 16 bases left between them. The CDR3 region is CAIGLARNNEQYF. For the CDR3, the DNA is TGTGCCATCGGGCTGGCCAGGAACAACGAGCAGTACTTC.

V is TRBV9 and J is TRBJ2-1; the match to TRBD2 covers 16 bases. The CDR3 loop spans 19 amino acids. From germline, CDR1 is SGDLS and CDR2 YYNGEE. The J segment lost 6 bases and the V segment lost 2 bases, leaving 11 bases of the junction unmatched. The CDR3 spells CASSVPVGTSGRDANEQFF. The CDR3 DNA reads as TGTGCCAGCAGCGTTCCCGTTGGGACTAGCGGGAGGGACGCCAATGAGCAGTTCTTC.

The CDR3 bases are TGTGCCAGCAACCTTTTAGGGACAGGGTATGGCTACACCTTC. It codes for CASNLLGTGYGYTF. The chain carries TRBV6-1 and TRBJ1-2, with 9 bases that match TRBD1. The CDR3 sequence is 14 residues long. Germline trimming cut 7 bases from V and 5 bases from J; bases unmatched to any gene: 8. Per germline, CDR1 MNHNS and CDR2 SASEGT.

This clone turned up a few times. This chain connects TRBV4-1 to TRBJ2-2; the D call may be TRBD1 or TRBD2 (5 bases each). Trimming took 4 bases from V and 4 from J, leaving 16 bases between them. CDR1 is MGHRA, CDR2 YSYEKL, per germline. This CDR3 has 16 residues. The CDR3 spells CASSPPHRDGTGELFF. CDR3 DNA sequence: TGCGCCAGCAGCCCTCCCCATAGGGACGGCACCGGGGAGCTGTTTTTT.

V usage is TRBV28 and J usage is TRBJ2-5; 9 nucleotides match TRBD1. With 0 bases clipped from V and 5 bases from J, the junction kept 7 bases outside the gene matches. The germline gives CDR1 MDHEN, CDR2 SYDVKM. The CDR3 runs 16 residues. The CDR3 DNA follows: TGTGCCAGCAGTTTATGGGCGGACAGGGGTTCTGAGACCCAGTACTTC. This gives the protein CASSLWADRGSETQYF.

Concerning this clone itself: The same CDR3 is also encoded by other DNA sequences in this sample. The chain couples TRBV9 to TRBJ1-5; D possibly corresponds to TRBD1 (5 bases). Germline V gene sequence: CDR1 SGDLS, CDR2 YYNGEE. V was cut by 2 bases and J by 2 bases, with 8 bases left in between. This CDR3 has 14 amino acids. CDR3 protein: CASSVGGGNQPQHF. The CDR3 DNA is TGTGCCAGCAGCGTTGGAGGGGGCAATCAGCCCCAGCATTTT.

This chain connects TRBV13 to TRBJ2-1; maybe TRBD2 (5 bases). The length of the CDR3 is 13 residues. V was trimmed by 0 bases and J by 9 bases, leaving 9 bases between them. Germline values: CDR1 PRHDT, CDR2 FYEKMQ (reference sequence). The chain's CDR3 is CASSLGRVREQFF. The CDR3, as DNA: TGTGCCAGCAGCTTAGGGAGGGTCCGTGAGCAGTTCTTC.

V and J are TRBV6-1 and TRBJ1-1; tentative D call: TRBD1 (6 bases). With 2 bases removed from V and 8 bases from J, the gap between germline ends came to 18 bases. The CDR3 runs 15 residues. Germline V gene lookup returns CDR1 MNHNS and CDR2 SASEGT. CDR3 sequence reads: CASSELRGHGREAFF. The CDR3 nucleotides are TGTGCCAGCAGTGAATTAAGGGGACATGGACGAGAAGCTTTCTTT.

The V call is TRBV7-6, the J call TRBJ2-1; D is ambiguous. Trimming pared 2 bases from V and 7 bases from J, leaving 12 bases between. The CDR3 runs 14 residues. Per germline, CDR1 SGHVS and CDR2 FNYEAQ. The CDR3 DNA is TGTGCCAGCAGCTTATCGAAGGGTGGGAATGAGCAGTTCTTC. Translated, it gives CASSLSKGGNEQFF.

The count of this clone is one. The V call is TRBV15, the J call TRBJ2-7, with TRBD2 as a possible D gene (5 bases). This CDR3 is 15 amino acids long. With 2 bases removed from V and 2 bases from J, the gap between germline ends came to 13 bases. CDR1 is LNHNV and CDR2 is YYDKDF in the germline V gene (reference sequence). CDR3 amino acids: CATSRSGDGAYEQYF. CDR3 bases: TGTGCCACCAGCAGATCCGGTGACGGGGCCTACGAGCAGTACTTC.

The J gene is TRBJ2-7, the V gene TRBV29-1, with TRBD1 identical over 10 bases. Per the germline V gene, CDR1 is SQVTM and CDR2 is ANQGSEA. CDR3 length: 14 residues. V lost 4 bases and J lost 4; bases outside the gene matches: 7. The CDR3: CSVVRTGGDYEQYF. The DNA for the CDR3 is TGCAGCGTTGTGAGGACAGGGGGGGATTACGAGCAGTACTTC.

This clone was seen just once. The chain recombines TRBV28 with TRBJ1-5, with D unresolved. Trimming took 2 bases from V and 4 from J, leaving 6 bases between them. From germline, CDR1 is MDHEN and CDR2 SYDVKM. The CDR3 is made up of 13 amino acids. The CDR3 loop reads CASSLTENQPQHF. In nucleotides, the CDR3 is TGTGCCAGCAGTTTAACAGAAAATCAGCCCCAGCATTTT.

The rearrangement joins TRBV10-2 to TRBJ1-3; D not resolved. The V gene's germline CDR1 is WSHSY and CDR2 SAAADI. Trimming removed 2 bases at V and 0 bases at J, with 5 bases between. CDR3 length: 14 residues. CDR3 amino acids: CASSEGRSGNTIYF. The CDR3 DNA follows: TGCGCCAGCAGTGAGGGCCGCTCTGGAAACACCATATATTTT.

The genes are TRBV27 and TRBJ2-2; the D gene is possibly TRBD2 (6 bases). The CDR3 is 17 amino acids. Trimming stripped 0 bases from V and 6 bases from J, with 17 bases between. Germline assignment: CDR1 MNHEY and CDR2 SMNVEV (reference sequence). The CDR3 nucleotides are TGTGCCAGCAGTTTATCCCCCGGGAGTGGGGTAGCCGGGGAGCTGTTTTTT. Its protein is CASSLSPGSGVAGELFF.